The following is a T cell receptor beta chain sequence with its context. The entry originates in a study of blood T cell repertoires in COVID-19. Study background: Spain, Italy and the United States supplied samples that represented acute and convalescent COVID-19. T cells, B-cell-depleted T cells, or PBMCs supplied cDNA or gDNA.

Original processing methods: Counts of nucleated cells, estimated from reference gene primer amplification, were obtained. Sequencing used immunoSEQ multiplex PCR; TCRdb keeps in-frame clones, though not all of them. Clone size and V and J calls were adopted from that table, with D and trimming inferred from the DNA. This table holds roughly 36,000 clones, more than 80% found once. V was clipped by 1 base and J by 6 bases, with 10 bases between them. This CDR3 has 14 amino acids. Germline assignment: CDR1 ENHRY and CDR2 SYGVKD. This clonotype was sampled from a man between 60 and 75 years old with acute or convalescent COVID-19. The sequenced sample was peripheral blood. This chain uses TRBV10-3 with TRBJ1-3; no reliable D call. The CDR3 spells CAISELRSKNTIYF. In nucleotides, the CDR3 is TGTGCCATCAGTGAGTTGCGTTCTAAAAACACCATATATTTT.